Each of the 29 T cell receptor beta chains below was sequenced from the same sample in a study of T cell responses to AZD1222 COVID-19 vaccine. Measured with immunoSEQ multiplex PCR; TCRdb has only the in-frame clones, and not every one. The sample lists under 80,000 clones; about 91% were seen once. The sequences come from peripheral blood, collected on day 0 of AZD1222 vaccination. The receptors come from an adult in good health.

The CDR3 is CASSASSYEQYF. In DNA form, the CDR3 reads TGTGCCAGCAGCGCGAGCTCCTACGAGCAGTACTTC. The chain links TRBV7-6 to TRBJ2-7; no firm D call. The CDR3 has 12 residues. CDR1 is SGHVS, CDR2 FNYEAQ, per germline. The germline V and J ends were trimmed by 5 bases and 0 bases, with 5 bases remaining between them.

The chain has TRBV30 and TRBJ1-5, with unresolved D. The CDR3 consists of 12 residues. V dropped 1 base and J dropped 4 bases, with 5 bases sitting between them. CDR1 GTSNPN and CDR2 SVGIG come from the germline V gene (reference sequence). The CDR3 coding sequence is TGTGCCTGGAGTGAGAGGAATCAGCCCCAGCATTTT. It specifies CAWSERNQPQHF. The full variable domain, rest sourced from reference TRBV30 and TRBJ1-5, is SQTIHQWPATLVQPVGSPLSLECTVEGTSNPNLYWYRQAAGRGLQLLFYSVGIGQISSEVPQNLSASRPQDRQFILSSKKLLLSDSGFYLCAWSERNQPQHFGDGTRLSIL.

The V gene is TRBV11-2, the J gene TRBJ1-1; D gene uncertain. Germline CDR1 SGHAT, CDR2 FQNNGV. V was cut by 4 bases and J by 3 bases, with 9 bases left in between. This CDR3 comprises 13 residues. The CDR3 reads CASSSGPYTEAFF. The CDR3 coding sequence is TGTGCCAGCAGCTCCGGGCCGTACACTGAAGCTTTCTTT.

The V and J genes are TRBV4-3 and TRBJ1-5; 10 bases fit TRBD1. Looked up from germline, CDR1 is LGHNA and CDR2 is YSLEER. V lost 3 bases to trimming and J lost 6 bases; unmatched junction nucleotides: 2. The CDR3 runs to 14 residues. The CDR3 spells CASSQGTGVQPQHF. Written as DNA, the CDR3 is TGCGCCAGCAGCCAGGGGACAGGGGTTCAGCCCCAGCATTTT.

The chain combines TRBV3-1 (or the pseudogene TRBV3-2) with TRBJ2-7; D tentatively reads TRBD1 or TRBD2 (6 bases each). The CDR3 is 13 amino acids. V lost 4 bases, J lost 3 bases, and 10 bases lay in between. Germline assignment: CDR1 LGHDT and CDR2 YNNKEL (reference sequence). For the CDR3, the DNA is TGTGCCAGCAGCCCCGGGGGCGTCTACGAGCAGTACTTC. Its protein is CASSPGGVYEQYF.

This chain joins TRBV19 and TRBJ1-2; D not resolved. Germline loops: CDR1 LNHDA, CDR2 SQIVND (reference sequence). The CDR3 spans 15 residues. V was clipped by 3 bases and J by 0 bases, with 11 bases between them. In nucleotides, the CDR3 is TGTGCCAGTAGTATCGTGGGAGGTTCTAACTATGGCTACACCTTC. This translates into CASSIVGGSNYGYTF.

The rearrangement joins TRBV5-1 to TRBJ1-6, with D maybe TRBD1 (5 bases). The V end was cut by 4 bases, the J end by 8 bases, with 25 bases between. There are 18 residues in the CDR3. CDR1 SGHRS and CDR2 YFSETQ come from the germline V gene. The CDR3 bases are TGCGCCAGCAGCCGGTCCCGCAGGGAAGGGGTTAGTGATTCACCCCTCCACTTT. It codes for CASSRSRREGVSDSPLHF.

The chain combines TRBV9 with TRBJ1-1; D possibly corresponds to TRBD1 (5 bases). V dropped 4 bases and J dropped 0 bases, with 10 bases sitting between them. Germline CDR1 and CDR2: SGDLS and YYNGEE. The CDR3 runs 14 residues. The CDR3, as DNA: TGTGCCAGCAGCCCCGGACACTTGAACACTGAAGCTTTCTTT. This sequence encodes CASSPGHLNTEAFF. Full variable domain (rest looked up from reference TRBV9 and TRBJ1-1): DSGVTQTPKHLITATGQRVTLRCSPRSGDLSVYWYQQSLDQGLQFLIQYYNGEERAKGNILERFSAQQFPDLHSELNLSSLELGDSALYFCASSPGHLNTEAFFGQGTRLTVV.

The V call is TRBV28, the J call TRBJ1-5, with a tentative D call TRBD1 (5 bases). CDR1 is MDHEN and CDR2 is SYDVKM in the germline V gene. The V gene lost 2 bases and the J gene lost 7 bases, with 12 bases spanning the gap. The CDR3 has 14 residues. The CDR3, as DNA: TGTGCCAGCAGTTTAGTGCAGGGACGGCAGCCCCAGCATTTT. This encodes CASSLVQGRQPQHF.

The chain combines TRBV7-9 with TRBJ1-2, with 10 nucleotides matching TRBD1. Germline V CDR1 and CDR2: SEHNR, FQNEAQ (reference sequence). J gave up 6 bases and V 3 bases, and 1 base lay outside the gene matches. This CDR3 contains 13 residues. As DNA, the CDR3 is TGTGCCAGCAGCTTCGGGACAGGGGATGGCTACACCTTC. Its translation is CASSFGTGDGYTF.

V is TRBV11-1 and J is TRBJ2-7, with unresolved D. This CDR3 spans 14 amino acids. Germline CDR1 reads SGHAT; CDR2 reads FQDESV (reference sequence). Trimming left V 0 bases short and J 4 bases short, with 10 bases between. This chain's CDR3 is CASSLAPTLYEQYF. The CDR3 nucleotides are TGTGCCAGCAGCTTAGCGCCGACTTTGTACGAGCAGTACTTC.

The chain employs TRBV27 and TRBJ1-2; D is ambiguous. The CDR3 spans 13 residues. Germline values: CDR1 MNHEY, CDR2 SMNVEV (reference sequence). V was clipped by 2 bases and J by 8 bases, with 12 bases between them. The CDR3 nucleotides are TGTGCCAGCAGTTTAAACTCCCTCGGGGGCTACACCTTC. Its protein product is CASSLNSLGGYTF.

The V call is TRBV9, the J call TRBJ1-1; 7 bases are shared with TRBD1. V was pared by 2 bases and J by 3 bases, with 7 bases of the junction left unmatched. CDR3 length: 15 residues. Germline V gene data show CDR1 as SGDLS and CDR2 as YYNGEE. CDR3 in DNA: TGTGCCAGCAGCGTGGAGGGGGCGCGGTACACTGAAGCTTTCTTT. This translates into CASSVEGARYTEAFF.

The CDR3 protein is CASSAGTTSYEQYF. The CDR3, as DNA: TGTGCCAGCTCGGCCGGGACTACATCCTACGAGCAGTACTTC. The gene calls are TRBV18 and TRBJ2-7, with TRBD2 matching over 7 bases. There are 14 residues in the CDR3. Germline loops: CDR1 KGHSH, CDR2 LQKENI. The junction had 6 bases not matched to a gene; V was cut back by 6 bases and J by 1 base. Together with reference TRBV18 and TRBJ2-7, the CDR3 gives the full variable domain: NAGVMQNPRHLVRRRGQEARLRCSPMKGHSHVYWYRQLPEEGLKFMVYLQKENIIDESGMPKERFSAEFPKEGPSILRIQQVVRGDSAAYFCASSAGTTSYEQYFGPGTRLTVT.

The rearrangement uses TRBV7-8 and TRBJ2-1, with 8 bases matching TRBD1. Per the germline V gene, CDR1 is SGHVS and CDR2 is FQNEAQ. V was pared by 5 bases and J by 8 bases, with 8 bases of the junction left unmatched. The CDR3 is 14 amino acids. The CDR3 bases are TGTGCCAGCAGCCTTGGGACAGGAATCTATGAGCAGTTCTTC. Its translation: CASSLGTGIYEQFF.

The chain employs TRBV6-5 and TRBJ2-5; no reliable D call. With 0 bases removed from V and 3 bases from J, the gap between germline ends came to 8 bases. Germline CDR1 and CDR2: MNHEY and SVGAGI. The CDR3 is made up of 14 amino acids. The CDR3 here is CASSYSRGKETQYF. In nucleotides, the CDR3 is TGTGCCAGCAGTTACTCGAGAGGAAAAGAGACCCAGTACTTC.

The chain couples TRBV28 to TRBJ2-1, with TRBD2 identical over 7 bases. The CDR3 extends over 16 amino acids. The V gene's germline CDR1 is MDHEN and CDR2 SYDVKM. Trimming removed 3 bases from V and 2 bases from J; junction bases left unmatched: 7. CDR3 sequence reads: CASSFPQREAYNEQFF. The CDR3 DNA is TGTGCCAGCAGTTTTCCCCAGCGGGAAGCCTACAATGAGCAGTTCTTC.

The V and J genes are TRBV10-3 and TRBJ2-5; no clear D gene. The CDR3 extends over 11 amino acids. Trimming took off 3 bases at V and 4 bases at J, with 3 bases between the two ends. Germline loops: CDR1 ENHRY, CDR2 SYGVKD. The CDR3, as DNA: TGTGCCATCAGTGACGGAGAGACCCAGTACTTC. This sequence encodes CAISDGETQYF.

DNA of the CDR3: TGTGCCAGCAGCCAATCGGACAGGAGCTACGAGCAGTACTTC. It encodes CASSQSDRSYEQYF. The chain joins TRBV27 to TRBJ2-7, with 7 bases fitting TRBD1. J was trimmed by 3 bases and V by 6 bases; bases with no gene match: 8. The CDR3 has 14 amino acids. Looked up from germline, CDR1 is MNHEY and CDR2 is SMNVEV (reference sequence).

CDR3 amino acids: CASSLDHGFNEQFF. In nucleotides, the CDR3 is TGTGCCAGCAGCTTAGATCACGGGTTCAATGAGCAGTTCTTC. The chain employs TRBV11-2 and TRBJ2-1; no definite D call. This CDR3 has 14 residues. Trimming removed 0 bases at V and 6 bases at J, with 9 bases between. The germline gives CDR1 SGHAT, CDR2 FQNNGV.

This clone has ten or more counts. This rearrangement joins TRBV2 to TRBJ2-1; possible D gene TRBD1, 6 bases. Between the trimmed V and J ends, which lost 1 base and 6 bases, there was a span of 16 bases. This CDR3 is 16 amino acids long. From germline, CDR1 is SNHLY and CDR2 FYNNEI. CDR3 region: CASSEGGRKVGNEQFF. The CDR3 DNA follows: TGTGCCAGCAGTGAAGGGGGGCGTAAGGTTGGCAATGAGCAGTTCTTC.

The chain combines TRBV12-3 or TRBV12-4 with TRBJ1-1; weak D call: TRBD1 (6 bases). Trimming left V 6 bases short and J 6 bases short, with 11 bases between. This CDR3 has 12 amino acids. The chain's CDR3 is CASSPSGAEAFF. The CDR3 nucleotides read TGTGCCAGCAGCCCTTCAGGGGCTGAAGCTTTCTTT.

The chain couples TRBV5-1 to TRBJ2-2, with D perhaps matching TRBD2 (5 bases). The CDR3 has 13 amino acids. Trimming cost V 2 bases and J 4 bases, with 6 bases left between them. CDR1 and CDR2 from the germline V gene are SGHRS and YFSETQ. Written as DNA, the CDR3 is TGCGCCAGCAGCTTAGGGAGCACCGGGGAGCTGTTTTTT. Translated: CASSLGSTGELFF.

This clone was picked up a small number of times. V is TRBV6-5 and J is TRBJ1-5; 12 positions match TRBD1. CDR1 and CDR2 (germline): MNHEY, SVGAGI. V dropped 5 bases and J dropped 5; count of bases not matched to a gene: 4. The CDR3 length is 15 residues. The CDR3 DNA is TGTGCCAGCAGTCCCGGGACAGGGGGCTATCAGCCCCAGCATTTT. This encodes CASSPGTGGYQPQHF.

The chain has TRBV5-4 and TRBJ2-2, with D tentatively TRBD2 (5 bases). The germline V gene encodes CDR1 SGHNT and CDR2 YYREEE (reference sequence). The CDR3 loop spans 17 amino acids. V gave up 0 bases and J gave up 7 bases, with 19 bases separating them. The CDR3 DNA sequence: TGTGCCAGCAGCTTGGAAATTCTCGGCGGGTCCCACGGGGAGCTGTTTTTT. Translated: CASSLEILGGSHGELFF.

The chain combines TRBV29-1 with TRBJ2-1, with TRBD2 matching over 7 bases. CDR3 length: 12 residues. J lost 10 bases, V lost 4 bases, and 7 bases had no gene match. Germline V gives CDR1 SQVTM, CDR2 ANQGSEA. The CDR3: CSVGGRDREQFF. The CDR3 DNA reads as TGCAGCGTTGGTGGGAGGGATCGCGAGCAGTTCTTC.

The rearrangement links TRBV21-1 to TRBJ2-7. TRBV21-1 is classified as a pseudogene. The CDR3 consists of 10 residues. The CDR3 loop reads CVTDPYEQYF. In DNA form, the CDR3 reads TGTGTCACCGACCCCTACGAGCAGTACTTC.

The chain recombines TRBV6-1 with TRBJ2-3, with 9 bases fitting TRBD1. The V gene end was trimmed by 4 bases and the J gene end by 0 bases; junction bases not matched to a gene: 5. Germline values: CDR1 MNHNS, CDR2 SASEGT. CDR3 length: 16 residues. The CDR3 bases are TGTGCCAGCAGTGCCGGGACAGGGACTAGCACAGATACGCAGTATTTT. Amino acids: CASSAGTGTSTDTQYF.

The chain is built from TRBV19 and TRBJ2-7; D is perhaps TRBD1 (6 bases). The CDR3 totals 15 residues. V was shortened by 3 bases and J by 6 bases, with 18 bases between the two germline ends. Germline V CDR1 and CDR2: LNHDA, SQIVND (reference sequence). CDR3 nucleotides: TGTGCCAGTAGTATTTGGACCCCATCAGGGGTCGAGCAGTACTTC. The encoded protein is CASSIWTPSGVEQYF.